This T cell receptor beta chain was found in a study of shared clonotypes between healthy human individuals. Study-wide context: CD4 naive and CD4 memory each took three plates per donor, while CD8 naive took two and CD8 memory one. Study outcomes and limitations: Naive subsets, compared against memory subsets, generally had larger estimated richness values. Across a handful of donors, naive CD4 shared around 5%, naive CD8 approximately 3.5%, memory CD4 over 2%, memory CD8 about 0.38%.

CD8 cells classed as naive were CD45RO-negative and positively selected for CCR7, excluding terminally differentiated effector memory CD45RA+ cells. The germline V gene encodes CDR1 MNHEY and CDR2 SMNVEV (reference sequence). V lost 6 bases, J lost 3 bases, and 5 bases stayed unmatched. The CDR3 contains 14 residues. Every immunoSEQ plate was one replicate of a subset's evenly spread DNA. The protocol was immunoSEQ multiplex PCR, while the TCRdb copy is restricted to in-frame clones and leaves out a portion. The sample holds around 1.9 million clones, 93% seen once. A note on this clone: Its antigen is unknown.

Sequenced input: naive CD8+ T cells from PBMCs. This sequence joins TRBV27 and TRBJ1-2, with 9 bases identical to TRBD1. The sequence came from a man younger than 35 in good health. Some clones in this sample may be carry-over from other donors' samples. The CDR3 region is CASSPTGGYYGYTF. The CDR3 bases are TGTGCCAGCAGCCCCACAGGGGGCTACTATGGCTACACCTTC.